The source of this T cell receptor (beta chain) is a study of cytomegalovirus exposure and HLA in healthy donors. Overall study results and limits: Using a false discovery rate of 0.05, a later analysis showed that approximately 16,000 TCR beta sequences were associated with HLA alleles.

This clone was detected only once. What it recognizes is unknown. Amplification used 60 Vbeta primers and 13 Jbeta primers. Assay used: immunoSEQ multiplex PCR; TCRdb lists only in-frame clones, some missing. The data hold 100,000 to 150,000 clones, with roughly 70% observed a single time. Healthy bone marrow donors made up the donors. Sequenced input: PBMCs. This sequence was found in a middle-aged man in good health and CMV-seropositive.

CDR3 in DNA: TGTGCCAGCAGTGAAAGTATCGGCGGAAACTATGGCTACACCTTC. Residues: CASSESIGGNYGYTF. The chain carries TRBV6-1 and TRBJ1-2, with D unresolved. With 2 bases removed from V and 2 bases from J, the gap between germline ends came to 12 bases. Germline-derived CDR1 and CDR2 are MNHNS and SASEGT. The CDR3 has 15 residues.